The 30 T cell receptor beta chains reported below all come from one sample, sequenced in a study of early T cells in non-severe SARS-CoV-2 infection. TCRdb processed the 5' RACE reads anew with MiXCR; each CDR3 protein has one entry. Here the sample spans approximately 70,000 distinct CDR3 sequences, around 10% being singletons. Source: whole blood, taken at baseline. All receptors come from an adult who was a healthcare worker with PCR-confirmed SARS-CoV-2 infection or an uninfected control (not recorded which).

This clonotype has at least ten counts. The genes are TRBV7-9 and TRBJ2-2; 11 positions match TRBD2. Trimming took 4 bases from V and 2 from J; bases not matched to a gene: 3. CDR1 and CDR2 (germline): SEHNR, FQNEAQ (reference sequence). The CDR3 has 16 amino acids. Here the CDR3 DNA reads TGTGCCAGCAGCTCACTAGCGGGAGTAAACACCGGGGAGCTGTTTTTT. Residues: CASSSLAGVNTGELFF.

In this sample, this clonotype turned up many times. This chain connects TRBV4-1 to TRBJ1-2, with a possible D match to TRBD1 (5 bases). V was cut by 0 bases and J by 5 bases, with 13 bases left in between. CDR1 MGHRA and CDR2 YSYEKL come from the germline V gene. This CDR3 comprises 15 residues. CDR3 coding DNA: TGCGCCAGCAGCCAAGATCCGGGGACTGATTATGGCTACACCTTC. This codes for CASSQDPGTDYGYTF.

Concerning this clonotype itself: This clone may be a read error of a much larger clone one base away. The chain joins TRBV20-1 to TRBJ2-2; no definite D call. CDR1 and CDR2 (germline): DFQATT, SNEGSKA (reference sequence). The CDR3 consists of 16 residues. The CDR3 DNA is TGCCGTGCTAGGGATACGGGCGGCCGTTCCACCGGGGAGCTGTTTTTT. It is translated as CRARDTGGRSTGELFF.

Only a few counts were recorded for this clonotype. This sequence joins TRBV5-1 and TRBJ1-1, with TRBD1 matching over 10 bases. The CDR3 length is 17 residues. In germline, CDR1 is SGHRS, CDR2 YFSETQ. V shed 2 bases and J 4 bases; nucleotides not matched to a gene: 11. The DNA of the CDR3 is TGCGCCAGCAGCTTAGGCCGGGACAGGGGCGGTAGCACTGAAGCTTTCTTT. Amino acid sequence: CASSLGRDRGGSTEAFF.

The chain has TRBV29-1 and TRBJ2-5, with D unclear. This CDR3 region has 13 residues. Germline CDR1 is SQVTM and CDR2 is ANQGSEA. V was pared by 8 bases and J by 7 bases, with 20 bases between. The CDR3 spells CSPAAQASGTQYF. In DNA form, the CDR3 reads TGCAGCCCCGCGGCGCAGGCCTCAGGGACCCAGTACTTC.

This clonotype was counted a few times. This rearrangement joins TRBV6-5 to TRBJ2-7; TRBD1 might be the D (5 bases). V lost 6 bases to trimming and J lost 2 bases, with 11 bases between them. There are 13 residues in the CDR3. CDR1 is MNHEY and CDR2 is SVGAGI in the germline V gene. CDR3 residues: CASRRTFTYEQYF. CDR3 sequence (DNA): TGTGCCAGCAGGAGGACATTCACCTACGAGCAGTACTTC.

In this sample, this clonotype turned up a few times. This chain joins TRBV7-8 and TRBJ2-7; D is uncertain. Trimming shortened V by 4 bases and J by 4 bases, and 5 bases separated the two germline ends. In germline, CDR1 is SGHVS, CDR2 FQNEAQ. This CDR3 is 11 amino acids long. In nucleotides, the CDR3 is TGTGCCAGCAGCTCGTTGTACGAGCAGTACTTC. Translating gives CASSSLYEQYF.

This clonotype has more than one count but fewer than ten. The chain uses TRBV7-8 and TRBJ2-4; D gene ambiguous. V lost 5 bases and J lost 2, with 13 bases in between. The CDR3 runs 15 residues. In germline, CDR1 is SGHVS, CDR2 FQNEAQ. DNA of the CDR3: TGTGCCAGCAGCCCGATCCCTGGGACCAAAAACATTCAGTACTTC. Translation gives CASSPIPGTKNIQYF.

This chain connects TRBV4-3 to TRBJ1-1; possible D gene TRBD1, 6 bases. CDR3 length: 14 residues. Trimming shortened V by 3 bases and J by 0 bases, and 8 bases separated the two germline ends. CDR1 is LGHNA, CDR2 YSLEER, per germline. CDR3 nucleotides: TGCGCCAGCAGCCAGGGACATATGAACACTGAAGCTTTCTTT. Amino acids: CASSQGHMNTEAFF.

This clonotype was counted ten times or more. The chain combines TRBV6-1 with TRBJ1-3; D is unclear. V was cut by 0 bases and J by 1 base, with 13 bases left in between. Germline-derived CDR1 and CDR2 are MNHNS and SASEGT. This CDR3 contains 17 residues. CDR3 coding DNA: TGTGCCAGCAGTGAAGCGCCCTGGACGGGATCTGGAAACACCATATATTTT. Protein product: CASSEAPWTGSGNTIYF.

This clonotype was detected a few times. The CDR3 DNA reads TGCAGTGCTAGGGCGGGGCTCCTCAATCAGCCCCAGCATTTT. Amino acid sequence: CSARAGLLNQPQHF. The V call is TRBV20-1, the J call TRBJ1-5; weak D call: TRBD1 (5 bases). The length of the CDR3 is 14 residues. Germline V gene data show CDR1 as DFQATT and CDR2 as SNEGSKA (reference sequence). V gave up 3 bases and J gave up 3 bases, with 12 bases separating them.

This clonotype was seen a few times. The chain uses TRBV3-1 and TRBJ2-3; the D gene is possibly TRBD2 (7 bases). In germline, CDR1 is LGHDT, CDR2 YNNKEL (reference sequence). V lost 6 bases, J lost 4 bases, and 14 bases lay in between. CDR3 size: 14 residues. The CDR3 DNA sequence: TGTGCCAGCAGGCATGGGGGGGCCTCAGATACGCAGTATTTT. Amino acids: CASRHGGASDTQYF.

The sample holds many counts of this clonotype. V is TRBV29-1 and J is TRBJ2-1; 8 bases fit TRBD2. Looked up from germline, CDR1 is SQVTM and CDR2 is ANQGSEA. J lost 2 bases, V lost 5 bases, and 11 bases had no gene match. This CDR3 comprises 16 residues. CDR3 loop: CSVFLAGADTYNEQFF. Here the CDR3 DNA reads TGCAGCGTTTTTCTAGCGGGCGCAGACACCTACAATGAGCAGTTCTTC.

This chain links TRBV6-4 with TRBJ2-3; 11 bases match TRBD2. Trimming cost V 3 bases and J 4 bases; bases outside gene matches: 6. Germline V gene sequence: CDR1 MRHNA, CDR2 SNTAGT. This CDR3 spans 16 amino acids. The CDR3 loop reads CASSELAGESSDTQYF. CDR3 coding DNA: TGTGCCAGCAGTGAACTAGCGGGGGAATCGTCAGATACGCAGTATTTT.

This clonotype was detected a few times. This chain links TRBV7-9 with TRBJ1-5, with D possibly TRBD1 on 5 matching bases. Germline V gene sequence: CDR1 SEHNR, CDR2 FQNEAQ (reference sequence). V lost 5 bases to trimming and J lost 4 bases, with 9 bases between them. The CDR3 is 13 amino acids. The DNA for the CDR3 is TGTGCCAGCAGCAGGGGTCCGAATCAGCCCCAGCATTTT. It yields the protein CASSRGPNQPQHF.

The V gene is TRBV10-2, the J gene TRBJ2-7, with 8 bases matching TRBD1. CDR3 size: 14 residues. Germline CDR1 reads WSHSY; CDR2 reads SAAADI. J was trimmed by 3 bases and V by 2 bases; bases with no gene match: 3. The CDR3 bases are TGCGCCAGCAGTGAGCAGGGGGCAAGCTACGAGCAGTACTTC. Translation: CASSEQGASYEQYF.

This clonotype was picked up a small number of times. This sequence joins TRBV13 and TRBJ2-5; D gene unclear. CDR1 is PRHDT and CDR2 is FYEKMQ in the germline V gene (reference sequence). The V end lost 2 bases, the J end lost 0 bases, and 13 bases lay between the germline ends. The CDR3 spans 16 residues. CDR3 coding DNA: TGTGCCAGCAGCTTAAGAGGAAAAGGGAACCAAGAGACCCAGTACTTC. Protein product: CASSLRGKGNQETQYF.

This clonotype is judged medium-sized (0.01 to 0.1%). The chain is built from TRBV27 and TRBJ2-3; no reliable D call. The CDR3 sequence is 13 residues long. The germline CDR1 and CDR2 sequences are MNHEY and SMNVEV (reference sequence). V was pared by 7 bases and J by 1 base, with 9 bases between. The CDR3 region is CASMSFGTDTQYF. The CDR3 region has the DNA TGTGCCAGCATGTCCTTTGGCACAGATACGCAGTATTTT.

The J gene is TRBJ2-7, the V gene TRBV3-1; D call uncertain. Per the germline V gene, CDR1 is LGHDT and CDR2 is YNNKEL (reference sequence). The CDR3 has 16 amino acids. V lost 4 bases and J 3 bases, leaving 19 bases between the germline ends. Written as DNA, the CDR3 is TGTGCCAGCAGCCCACTGGAATCGTCTCTTTTCTACGAGCAGTACTTC. It encodes CASSPLESSLFYEQYF.

In its sample, this clonotype was seen many times. The V and J genes are TRBV7-2 and TRBJ2-3; no clear D. Germline loops: CDR1 SGHTA, CDR2 FQGNSA. Between the trimmed V and J ends, which lost 8 bases and 8 bases, there was a span of 14 bases. There are 12 residues in the CDR3. DNA of the CDR3: TGTGCCAGCGCGATTGTTGTGGGTACGCAGTATTTT. Translating it yields CASAIVVGTQYF.

On this clonotype itself: The final CDR3 position lacks the conserved phenylalanine or tryptophan, pointing to a likely read error. The limits of the CDR3 on the DNA are not certain, so only TCRdb's listed CDR3 is given. The genes are TRBV12-2 and TRBJ2-3; the table's TRBD2 call for D was not verified on the DNA. TRBV12-2 is listed as a pseudogene. The CDR3 sequence runs 18 residues, both termini included. CDR3 residues: CASRHNRTSGSSSDTQYL.

This clonotype was picked up many times. The chain has TRBV9 and TRBJ2-3; maybe TRBD1 (6 bases). The CDR3 runs to 18 residues. Germline CDR1 SGDLS, CDR2 YYNGEE. V gave up 3 bases and J gave up 0 bases, with 20 bases separating them. The chain's CDR3 is CASSADPSGQISTDTQYF. In DNA, the CDR3 is TGTGCCAGCAGCGCAGATCCTTCGGGACAAATTAGCACAGATACGCAGTATTTT.

The sample holds a few counts of this clonotype. V and J are TRBV12-3 or TRBV12-4 and TRBJ1-3; tentatively, D is TRBD1 (5 bases). The CDR3 covers 15 residues. Trimming took off 6 bases at V and 2 bases at J, with 14 bases between the two ends. Here the CDR3 reads CASSTGGGTGNTIYF. In DNA, the CDR3 is TGTGCCAGCAGCACCGGGGGAGGGACTGGAAACACCATATATTTT.

The chain links TRBV5-1 to TRBJ2-7, with a tentative D call TRBD1 (6 bases). Germline values: CDR1 SGHRS, CDR2 YFSETQ. Trimming stripped 0 bases from V and 2 bases from J, with 12 bases between. The CDR3 covers 15 residues. The CDR3 coding sequence is TGCGCCAGCAGCTTGGGGGGGCCTTTGCCCTACGAGCAGTACTTC. Amino acid sequence: CASSLGGPLPYEQYF.

This clonotype occurred a few times. The V call is TRBV20-1, the J call TRBJ2-4; the match to TRBD1 covers 8 bases. The CDR3 totals 15 residues. V gave up 6 bases and J gave up 8 bases; unmatched junction bases: 15. Germline V CDR1 and CDR2: DFQATT, SNEGSKA (reference sequence). The CDR3 region has the DNA TGCAGTGCGAGACGGGCAGGGGGCGGTATGGACATTCAGTACTTC. This codes for CSARRAGGGMDIQYF.

This clonotype was seen more than once but under ten times. The rearrangement links TRBV7-8 to TRBJ2-7, with 10 bases lining up with TRBD2. Germline assignment: CDR1 SGHVS and CDR2 FQNEAQ. Trimming cost V 1 base and J 0 bases; bases outside gene matches: 6. The CDR3 has 17 residues. CDR3 sequence: CASSLGVAGGGSYEQYF. DNA of the CDR3: TGTGCCAGCAGCTTAGGGGTAGCGGGGGGCGGCTCCTACGAGCAGTACTTC.

This clonotype was observed a handful of times. This chain connects TRBV7-6 to TRBJ2-3; maybe TRBD1 (5 bases). Germline CDR1 is SGHVS and CDR2 is FNYEAQ. This CDR3 is 14 amino acids long. The germline V and J ends were trimmed by 1 base and 4 bases, with 9 bases remaining between them. CDR3 in DNA: TGTGCCAGCAGCTTAGGGGGCGTCCCAGATACGCAGTATTTT. Its translation: CASSLGGVPDTQYF.

V usage is TRBV18 and J usage is TRBJ1-5; TRBD1 matches at 7 bases. The CDR3 length is 15 residues. The germline V gene has CDR1 KGHSH and CDR2 LQKENI. V lost 4 bases to trimming and J lost 2 bases; unmatched junction nucleotides: 5. CDR3 nucleotides: TGTGCCAGCTCACTCCAGCAGGGGGGCAATCAGCCCCAGCATTTT. Its translation: CASSLQQGGNQPQHF.

The chain has TRBV12-3 or TRBV12-4 and TRBJ2-3; TRBD2 matches at 8 bases. V gave up 1 base and J gave up 4 bases; unmatched junction bases: 7. The CDR3 spans 16 residues. The CDR3 protein is CASSLGAGVLADTQYF. CDR3 in DNA: TGTGCCAGCAGTTTAGGAGCGGGAGTTCTAGCAGATACGCAGTATTTT.

This clonotype occurred a few times. The chain uses TRBV7-2 and TRBJ2-7; D gene uncertain. Germline CDR1 SGHTA, CDR2 FQGNSA. The V end was cut by 5 bases, the J end by 0 bases, with 11 bases between. The CDR3 consists of 14 residues. Here the CDR3 reads CASSVAVNSYEQYF. CDR3 DNA sequence: TGTGCCAGCAGCGTTGCGGTCAACTCCTACGAGCAGTACTTC. The variable domain in full, completed from reference TRBV7-2 and TRBJ2-7, reads GAGVSQSPSNKVTEKGKDVELRCDPISGHTALYWYRQSLGQGLEFLIYFQGNSAPDKSGLPSDRFSAERTGGSVSTLTIQRTQQEDSAVYLCASSVAVNSYEQYFGPGTRLTVT.